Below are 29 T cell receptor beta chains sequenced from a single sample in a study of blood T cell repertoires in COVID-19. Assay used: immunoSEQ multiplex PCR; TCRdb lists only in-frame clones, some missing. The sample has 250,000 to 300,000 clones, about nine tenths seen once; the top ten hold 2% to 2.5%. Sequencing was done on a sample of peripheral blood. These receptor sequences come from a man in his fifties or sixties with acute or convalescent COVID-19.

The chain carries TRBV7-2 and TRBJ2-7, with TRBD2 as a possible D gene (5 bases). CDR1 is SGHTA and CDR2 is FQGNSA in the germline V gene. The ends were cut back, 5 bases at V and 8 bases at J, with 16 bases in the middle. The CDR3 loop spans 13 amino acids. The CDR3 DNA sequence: TGTGCCAGCAGCCTCGACGGATTCGGGAAGCAGTACTTC. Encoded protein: CASSLDGFGKQYF.

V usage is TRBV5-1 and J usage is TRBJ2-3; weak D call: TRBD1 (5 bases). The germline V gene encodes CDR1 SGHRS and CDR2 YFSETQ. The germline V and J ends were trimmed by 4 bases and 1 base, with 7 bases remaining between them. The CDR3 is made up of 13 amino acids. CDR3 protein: CASSETGTDTQYF. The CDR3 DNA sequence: TGCGCCAGCAGCGAGACAGGCACAGATACGCAGTATTTT.

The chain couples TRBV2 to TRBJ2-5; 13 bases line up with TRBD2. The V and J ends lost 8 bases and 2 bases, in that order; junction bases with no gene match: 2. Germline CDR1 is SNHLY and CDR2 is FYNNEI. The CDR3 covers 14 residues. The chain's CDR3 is CASGGLAGQETQYF. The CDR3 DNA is TGTGCCAGCGGGGGACTAGCGGGACAAGAGACCCAGTACTTC.

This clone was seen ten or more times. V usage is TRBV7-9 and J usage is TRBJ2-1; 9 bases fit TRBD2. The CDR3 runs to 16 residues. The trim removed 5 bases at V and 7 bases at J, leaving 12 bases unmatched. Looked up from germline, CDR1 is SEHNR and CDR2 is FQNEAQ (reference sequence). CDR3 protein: CASSPRGGLAGNEQFF. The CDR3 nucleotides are TGTGCCAGCAGCCCCAGGGGCGGGCTAGCGGGGAATGAGCAGTTCTTC.

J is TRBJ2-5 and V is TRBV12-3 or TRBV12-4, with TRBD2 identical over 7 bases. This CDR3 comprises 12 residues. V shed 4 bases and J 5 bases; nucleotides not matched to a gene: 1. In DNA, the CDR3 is TGTGCCAGCAGTTATAGCGGGGAGACCCAGTACTTC. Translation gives CASSYSGETQYF.

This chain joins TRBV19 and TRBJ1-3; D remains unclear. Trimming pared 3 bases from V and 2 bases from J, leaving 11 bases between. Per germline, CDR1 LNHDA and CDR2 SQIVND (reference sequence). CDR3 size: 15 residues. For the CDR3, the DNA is TGTGCCAGTAGTATTTCCCTCCGGGCTGGAAACACCATATATTTT. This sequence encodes CASSISLRAGNTIYF.

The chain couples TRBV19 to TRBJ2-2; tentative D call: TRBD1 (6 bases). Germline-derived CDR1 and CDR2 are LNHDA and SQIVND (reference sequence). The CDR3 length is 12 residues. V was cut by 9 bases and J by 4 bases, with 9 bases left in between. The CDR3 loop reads CASRGRTGELFF. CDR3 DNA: TGTGCCAGCAGGGGACGCACCGGGGAGCTGTTTTTT. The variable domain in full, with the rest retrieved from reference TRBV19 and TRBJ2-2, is DGGITQSPKYLFRKEGQNVTLSCEQNLNHDAMYWYRQDPGQGLRLIYYSQIVNDFQKGDIAEGYSVSREKKESFPLTVTSAQKNPTAFYLCASRGRTGELFFGEGSRLTVL.

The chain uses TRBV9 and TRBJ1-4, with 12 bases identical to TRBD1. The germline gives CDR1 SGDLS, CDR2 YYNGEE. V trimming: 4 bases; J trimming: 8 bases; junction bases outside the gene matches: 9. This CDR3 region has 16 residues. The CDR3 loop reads CASSTGTGGFSEKLFF. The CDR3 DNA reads TGTGCCAGCAGCACAGGGACAGGGGGCTTCTCCGAAAAACTGTTTTTT.

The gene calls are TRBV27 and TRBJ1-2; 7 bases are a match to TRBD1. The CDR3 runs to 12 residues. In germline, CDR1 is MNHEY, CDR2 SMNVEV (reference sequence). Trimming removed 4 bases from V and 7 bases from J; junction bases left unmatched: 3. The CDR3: CASSSGQFGYTF. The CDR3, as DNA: TGTGCCAGCAGTTCGGGACAGTTTGGCTACACCTTC.

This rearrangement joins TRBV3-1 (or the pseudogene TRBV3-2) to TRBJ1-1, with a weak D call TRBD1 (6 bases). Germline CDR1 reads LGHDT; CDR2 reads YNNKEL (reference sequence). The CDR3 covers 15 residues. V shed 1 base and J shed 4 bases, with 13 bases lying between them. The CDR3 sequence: CASSQGLQGGTEAFF. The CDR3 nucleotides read TGTGCCAGCAGCCAAGGGCTACAGGGTGGCACTGAAGCTTTCTTT.

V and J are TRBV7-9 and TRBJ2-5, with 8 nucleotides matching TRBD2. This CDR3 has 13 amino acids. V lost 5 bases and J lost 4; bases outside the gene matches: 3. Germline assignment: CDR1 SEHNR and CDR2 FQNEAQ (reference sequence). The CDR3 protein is CASSPTSGETQYF. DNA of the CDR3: TGTGCCAGCAGCCCCACTAGCGGAGAGACCCAGTACTTC.

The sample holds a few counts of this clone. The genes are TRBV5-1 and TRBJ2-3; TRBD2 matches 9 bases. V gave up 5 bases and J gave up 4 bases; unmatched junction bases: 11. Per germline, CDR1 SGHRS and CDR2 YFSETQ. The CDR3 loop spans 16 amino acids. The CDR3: CASRPSAGGASDTQYF. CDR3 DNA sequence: TGCGCCAGCAGGCCCTCAGCGGGGGGCGCCTCAGATACGCAGTATTTT.

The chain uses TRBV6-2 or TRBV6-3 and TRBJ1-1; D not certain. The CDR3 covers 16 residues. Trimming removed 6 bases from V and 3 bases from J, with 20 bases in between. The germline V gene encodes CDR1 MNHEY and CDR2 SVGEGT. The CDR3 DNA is TGTGCCAGCAGCAAAATGCGGTTTTTGGCAGACACTGAAGCTTTCTTT. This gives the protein CASSKMRFLADTEAFF.

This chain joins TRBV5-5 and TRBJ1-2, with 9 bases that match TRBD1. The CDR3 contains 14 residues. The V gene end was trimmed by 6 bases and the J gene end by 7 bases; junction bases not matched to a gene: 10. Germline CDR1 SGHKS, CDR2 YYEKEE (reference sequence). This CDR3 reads CASTFGDRVRGYTF. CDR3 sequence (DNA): TGTGCCAGCACCTTTGGGGACAGGGTGCGTGGCTACACCTTC.

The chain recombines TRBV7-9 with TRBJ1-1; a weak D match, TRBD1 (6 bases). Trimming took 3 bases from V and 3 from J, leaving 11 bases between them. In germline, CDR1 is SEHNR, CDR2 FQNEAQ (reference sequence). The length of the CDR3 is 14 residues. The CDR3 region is CASSFGAGDTEAFF. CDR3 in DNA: TGTGCCAGCAGCTTCGGGGCAGGGGACACTGAAGCTTTCTTT.

The CDR3 DNA sequence: TGTGCCAGCAGCGATCCCAGCCGACAGGGGCGAACCTTC. This gives the protein CASSDPSRQGRTF. This rearrangement joins TRBV2 to TRBJ1-2; 8 nucleotides line up with TRBD1. The CDR3 loop spans 13 amino acids. Germline V gene lookup returns CDR1 SNHLY and CDR2 FYNNEI. Trimming at V came to 6 bases and at J to 14 bases, leaving 14 bases not matched to a gene.

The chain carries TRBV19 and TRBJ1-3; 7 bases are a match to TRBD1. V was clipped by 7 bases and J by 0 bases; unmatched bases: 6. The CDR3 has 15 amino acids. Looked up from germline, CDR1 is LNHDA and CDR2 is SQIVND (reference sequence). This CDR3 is CASTSGQYSGNTIYF. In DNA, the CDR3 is TGTGCCAGTACCTCGGGACAGTACTCTGGAAACACCATATATTTT.

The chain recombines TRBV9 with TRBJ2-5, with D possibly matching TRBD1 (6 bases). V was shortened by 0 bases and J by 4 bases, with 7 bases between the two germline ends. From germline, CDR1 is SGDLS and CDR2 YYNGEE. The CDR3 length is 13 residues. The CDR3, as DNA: TGTGCCAGCAGCGTAGGGGGGCTAGAGACCCAGTACTTC. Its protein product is CASSVGGLETQYF.

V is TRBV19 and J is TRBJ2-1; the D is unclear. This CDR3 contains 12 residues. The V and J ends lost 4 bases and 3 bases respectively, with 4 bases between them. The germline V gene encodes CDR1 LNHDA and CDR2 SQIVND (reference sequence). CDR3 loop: CASSTNYNEQFF. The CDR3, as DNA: TGTGCCAGTAGTACCAACTACAATGAGCAGTTCTTC. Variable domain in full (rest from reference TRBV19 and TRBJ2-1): DGGITQSPKYLFRKEGQNVTLSCEQNLNHDAMYWYRQDPGQGLRLIYYSQIVNDFQKGDIAEGYSVSREKKESFPLTVTSAQKNPTAFYLCASSTNYNEQFFGPGTRLTVL.

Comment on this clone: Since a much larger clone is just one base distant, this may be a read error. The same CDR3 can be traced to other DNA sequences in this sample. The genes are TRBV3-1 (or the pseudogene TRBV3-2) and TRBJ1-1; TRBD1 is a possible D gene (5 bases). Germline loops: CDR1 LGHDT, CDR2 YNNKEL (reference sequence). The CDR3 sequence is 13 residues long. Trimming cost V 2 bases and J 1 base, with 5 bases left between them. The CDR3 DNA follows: TGTGCCAGCAGCCAAACAGGGAACACTGAAGCTTTCTTT. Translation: CASSQTGNTEAFF.

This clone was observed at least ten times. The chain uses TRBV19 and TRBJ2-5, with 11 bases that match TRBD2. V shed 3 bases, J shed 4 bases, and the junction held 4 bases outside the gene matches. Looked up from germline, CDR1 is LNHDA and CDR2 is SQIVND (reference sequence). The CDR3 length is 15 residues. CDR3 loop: CASSIAGTSGETQYF. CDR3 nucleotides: TGTGCCAGTAGTATCGCGGGGACTAGCGGAGAGACCCAGTACTTC.

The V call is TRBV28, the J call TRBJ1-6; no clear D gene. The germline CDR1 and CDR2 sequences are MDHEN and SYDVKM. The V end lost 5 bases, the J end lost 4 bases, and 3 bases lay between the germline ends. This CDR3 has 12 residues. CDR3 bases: TGTGCCAGCAGTGTATATAATTCACCCCTCCACTTT. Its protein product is CASSVYNSPLHF.

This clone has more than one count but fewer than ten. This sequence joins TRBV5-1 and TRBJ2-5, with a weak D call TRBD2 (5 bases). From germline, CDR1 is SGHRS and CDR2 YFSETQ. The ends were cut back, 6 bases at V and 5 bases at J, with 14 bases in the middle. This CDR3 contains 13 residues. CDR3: CASNHRPGETQYF. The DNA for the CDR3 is TGCGCCAGCAACCACCGGCCGGGGGAGACCCAGTACTTC.

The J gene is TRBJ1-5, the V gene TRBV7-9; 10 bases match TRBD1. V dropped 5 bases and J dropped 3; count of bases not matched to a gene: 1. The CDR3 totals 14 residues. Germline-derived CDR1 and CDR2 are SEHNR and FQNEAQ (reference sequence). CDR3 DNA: TGTGCCAGCAGCGGGACAGGGGTCAATCAGCCCCAGCATTTT. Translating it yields CASSGTGVNQPQHF.

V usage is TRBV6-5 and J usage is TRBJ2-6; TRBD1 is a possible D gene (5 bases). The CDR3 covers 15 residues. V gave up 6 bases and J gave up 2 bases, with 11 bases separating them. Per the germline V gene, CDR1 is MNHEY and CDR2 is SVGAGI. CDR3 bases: TGTGCCAGCAGCCTCAGGGTAACTGGGGCCAACGTCCTGACTTTC. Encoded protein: CASSLRVTGANVLTF.

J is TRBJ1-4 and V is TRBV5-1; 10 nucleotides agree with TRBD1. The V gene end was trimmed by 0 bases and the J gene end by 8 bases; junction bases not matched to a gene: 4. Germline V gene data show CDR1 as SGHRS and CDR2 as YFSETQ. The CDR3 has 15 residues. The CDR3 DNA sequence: TGCGCCAGCAGCTTGGCGGGACAGGGGAGGGAAAAACTGTTTTTT. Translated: CASSLAGQGREKLFF.

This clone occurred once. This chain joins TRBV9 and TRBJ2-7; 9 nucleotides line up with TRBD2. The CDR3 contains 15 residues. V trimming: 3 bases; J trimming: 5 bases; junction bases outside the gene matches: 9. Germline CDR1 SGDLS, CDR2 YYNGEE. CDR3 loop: CASSADQRGDDEQYF. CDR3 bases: TGTGCCAGCAGCGCCGATCAGCGGGGGGACGACGAGCAGTACTTC.

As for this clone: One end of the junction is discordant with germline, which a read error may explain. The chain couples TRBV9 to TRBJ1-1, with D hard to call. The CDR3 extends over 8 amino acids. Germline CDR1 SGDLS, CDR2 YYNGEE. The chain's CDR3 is CASSPRDF. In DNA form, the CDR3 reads TGTGCCAGCAGCCCCCGGGACTTT.

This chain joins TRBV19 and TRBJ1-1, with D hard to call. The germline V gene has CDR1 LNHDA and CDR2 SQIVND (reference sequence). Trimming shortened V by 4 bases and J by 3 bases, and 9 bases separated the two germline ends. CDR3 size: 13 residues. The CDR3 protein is CASSRRFDTEAFF. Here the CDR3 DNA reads TGTGCCAGTAGTAGGAGGTTTGACACTGAAGCTTTCTTT. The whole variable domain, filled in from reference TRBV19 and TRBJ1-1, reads DGGITQSPKYLFRKEGQNVTLSCEQNLNHDAMYWYRQDPGQGLRLIYYSQIVNDFQKGDIAEGYSVSREKKESFPLTVTSAQKNPTAFYLCASSRRFDTEAFFGQGTRLTVV.